This T cell receptor beta chain was captured by sequencing in a study of T cell changes during pregnancy in multiple sclerosis. This clone was observed a handful of times. CDR3 length: 12 amino acids. The germline gives CDR1 SEHNR, CDR2 FQNEAQ (reference sequence). V dropped 3 bases and J dropped 10 bases, with 12 bases sitting between them. This table comes from immunoSEQ multiplex PCR, and its TCRdb copy is limited to in-frame clones, with some not included. Among tens of thousands of clones listed, roughly 91% were seen once. This material consisted of peripheral blood, taken in the first trimester of pregnancy. The clonotype comes from a female donor with multiple sclerosis, enrolled in a pregnancy study. The J gene is TRBJ1-1, the V gene TRBV7-9; maybe TRBD1 (5 bases). The CDR3 reads CASSFADQGAFF. CDR3 nucleotides: TGTGCCAGCAGCTTCGCCGATCAGGGAGCTTTCTTT. The whole variable domain, remainder taken from reference TRBV7-9 and TRBJ1-1, is DTGVSQNPRHKITKRGQNVTFRCDPISEHNRLYWYRQTLGQGPEFLTYFQNEAQLEKSRLLSDRFSAERPKGSFSTLEIQRTEQGDSAMYLCASSFADQGAFFGQGTRLTVV.